The rows below give T cell receptor beta chains drawn from one sample of a study of CD8 T cells in ankylosing spondylitis. TCRdb reprocessed the 5' RACE reads via MiXCR and lists one record per CDR3 protein. Among about 450,000 distinct CDR3 sequences listed, approximately 26% were seen once. The sequenced sample consisted of blood, either unsorted or a sorted T cell fraction (not recorded which). All receptors come from a male donor with ankylosing spondylitis. Each CDR3 is given with its conserved first and last residue. The size of a clone is reported for some rows only, either as once, few or many, or as a class for expanded clones.

CDR3,V,length,J,size
CASSLSGRATDTQYF,TRBV5-6,15,TRBJ2-3,many
CASSLDGESPLHF,TRBV7-2,13,TRBJ1-6,-
CSARDPRTGGTEAFF,TRBV20-1,15,TRBJ1-1,-
CASSTGTEYQETQYF,TRBV6-1,15,TRBJ2-5,-
CSASYGRPVQETQYF,TRBV20-1,15,TRBJ2-5,-
CASSQERREQFF,TRBV4-2,12,TRBJ2-1,few
CASDSGLAGVGSDTQYF,TRBV7-6,17,TRBJ2-3,-
CAWDRGYDSPLHF,TRBV30,13,TRBJ1-6,-
CASSQTSSNPGGQFF,TRBV18,15,TRBJ2-1,once
CASPGQGAETQYF,TRBV30,13,TRBJ2-5,few
CASSQEGTGINSPLHF,TRBV4-1,16,TRBJ1-6,-